The present entry profiles one T cell receptor (beta chain) with its context. The protocol was immunoSEQ multiplex PCR, while the TCRdb copy is restricted to in-frame clones and leaves out a portion. The sample lists approximately 70,000 clones, about 87% occurring once. This entry is derived from a study of OX40 agonist ivuxolimab in advanced cancers. Background on the study: Every 2 weeks, patients received ivuxolimab intravenously, dosed at 0.01 to 10 mg/kg.

CDR1 is SGHAT and CDR2 is FQNNGV in the germline V gene. The CDR3 is made up of 16 amino acids. V lost 5 bases, J lost 2 bases, and 17 bases lay in between. The V gene is TRBV11-2, the J gene TRBJ2-3, with D perhaps matching TRBD2 (6 bases). The sequencing here drew on CD4+ or CD8+ T cells sorted from blood, taken in a trial of the OX40 agonist ivuxolimab. The sequence was obtained from an adult with an advanced solid tumor such as melanoma, head and neck, liver or kidney cancer. The CDR3 nucleotides are TGTGCCAGCAGCCCCGGACGGGGGAGACTCACAGATACGCAGTATTTT. This gives the protein CASSPGRGRLTDTQYF.